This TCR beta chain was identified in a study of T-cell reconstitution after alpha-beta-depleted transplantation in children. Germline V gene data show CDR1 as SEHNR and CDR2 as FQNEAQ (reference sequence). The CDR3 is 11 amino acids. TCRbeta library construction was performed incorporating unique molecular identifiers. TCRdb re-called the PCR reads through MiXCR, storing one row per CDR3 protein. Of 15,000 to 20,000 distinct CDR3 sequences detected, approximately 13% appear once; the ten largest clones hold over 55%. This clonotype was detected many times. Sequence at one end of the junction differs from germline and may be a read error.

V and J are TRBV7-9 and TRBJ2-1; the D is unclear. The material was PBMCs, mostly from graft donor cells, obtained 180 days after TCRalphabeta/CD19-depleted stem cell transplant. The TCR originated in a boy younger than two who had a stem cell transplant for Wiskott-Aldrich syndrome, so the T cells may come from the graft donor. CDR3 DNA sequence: TGTGCCAGCACCTTATTGGATGAGCAGTTCTTC. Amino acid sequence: CASTLLDEQFF.